This T cell receptor beta chain was identified in a study of blood T cells in healthy people across ages. A J-beta primer mix and a sample-barcoded 5' primer were used in a second PCR of roughly 6 to 12 cycles. TCRdb fed the 5' RACE reads into MiXCR, producing one record per CDR3 protein. The sample contains approximately 790,000 distinct CDR3 sequences, 55% to 65% of which appear only once. Notes on the study in general: Unsorted PBMCs blocked a conclusive comparison of naive and antigen-experienced cells. Lack of knowledge of donor CMV status possibly confounded expanded clonotype changes. Diversity was higher, and naive CD4+ cells more numerous, in long-lived donors than in aged donors.

This clonotype was recorded many times. No antigen is known for it. Ten milliliters of peripheral blood were drawn from each donor. The CDR3 is 15 amino acids. Germline V lookup: CDR1 SGHTA, CDR2 FQGNSA. Trimming removed 5 bases from V and 0 bases from J, with 12 bases in between. The rearrangement uses TRBV7-2 and TRBJ2-3, with D perhaps matching TRBD2 (5 bases). The clonotype was recovered from a young man in good health. Sequencing input: blood. The CDR3 loop reads CASSLWASSTDTQYF. DNA of the CDR3: TGTGCCAGCAGCCTATGGGCTAGCAGCACAGATACGCAGTATTTT. Filled out from reference TRBV7-2 and TRBJ2-3, the complete variable domain reads GAGVSQSPSNKVTEKGKDVELRCDPISGHTALYWYRQSLGQGLEFLIYFQGNSAPDKSGLPSDRFSAERTGGSVSTLTIQRTQQEDSAVYLCASSLWASSTDTQYFGPGTRLTVL.